The next 31 T cell receptor beta chains were all read from a single sample in a study of technical replicates of blood from four donors. Data came from immunoSEQ multiplex PCR; TCRdb stores just in-frame clones and leaves some out. In the table there are around 68,000 clones, around 91% of which are singletons. The sample was T cells isolated from PBMCs. These TCRs come from a human donor in good health. Some clones in this sample may be carry-over from other donors' samples.

V and J are TRBV27 and TRBJ2-7, with 7 bases fitting TRBD1. This CDR3 is built from 13 residues. Germline V gene lookup returns CDR1 MNHEY and CDR2 SMNVEV (reference sequence). Unmatched junction bases numbered 7, after V lost 5 bases and J lost 6 bases. Here the CDR3 reads CASSLDRAREQYF. CDR3 in DNA: TGTGCCAGCAGTCTAGACAGGGCTCGCGAGCAGTACTTC.

The chain has TRBV14 and TRBJ2-1, with 11 bases that match TRBD2. Germline V lookup: CDR1 SGHDN, CDR2 FVKESK. V trimming: 0 bases; J trimming: 3 bases; junction bases outside the gene matches: 25. The CDR3 is made up of 24 amino acids. DNA of the CDR3: TGTGCCAGCAGCCAAGATATCACTAGCGGGGGAATTATGGACTACAGTGGGTACTACAATGAGCAGTTCTTC. Encoded protein: CASSQDITSGGIMDYSGYYNEQFF.

The chain has TRBV18 and TRBJ1-4, with TRBD1 matching over 7 bases. Germline CDR1 and CDR2: KGHSH and LQKENI. Trimming cost V 4 bases and J 5 bases; bases outside gene matches: 4. This CDR3 contains 14 residues. CDR3 sequence: CASSRDSPNEKLFF. Here the CDR3 DNA reads TGTGCCAGCTCACGGGACAGCCCCAATGAAAAACTGTTTTTT.

V gene TRBV30 combines with J gene TRBJ2-5, with 9 nucleotides matching TRBD2. The V gene's germline CDR1 is GTSNPN and CDR2 SVGIG (reference sequence). This CDR3 has 13 amino acids. J lost 7 bases, V lost 5 bases, and 8 bases had no gene match. CDR3 amino acids: CAWGLAPQGTQYF. CDR3 sequence (DNA): TGTGCCTGGGGACTAGCGCCGCAGGGGACCCAGTACTTC. Together with reference TRBV30 and TRBJ2-5, the CDR3 gives the full variable domain: SQTIHQWPATLVQPVGSPLSLECTVEGTSNPNLYWYRQAAGRGLQLLFYSVGIGQISSEVPQNLSASRPQDRQFILSSKKLLLSDSGFYLCAWGLAPQGTQYFGPGTRLLVL.

The table lists this clone with a count of one. The chain is built from TRBV28 and TRBJ1-5; D is perhaps TRBD1 (5 bases). Trimming removed 3 bases from V and 7 bases from J, with 13 bases in between. The CDR3 contains 14 residues. Germline V gene data show CDR1 as MDHEN and CDR2 as SYDVKM. CDR3 nucleotide sequence: TGTGCCAGCAGTTTGAGTGCAGGGTGGCAGCCCCAGCATTTT. This encodes CASSLSAGWQPQHF.

This chain uses TRBV21-1 with TRBJ1-6; the table gives TRBD1 as D, unverified against the DNA. TRBV21-1 constitutes a pseudogene. The CDR3 spans 18 residues. The CDR3 here is CASSDRDSAGGKNSPLHF. The DNA for the CDR3 is TGTGCCAGCAGCGACCGGGACAGTGCTGGAGGGAAAAATTCACCCCTCCACTTT.

The chain recombines TRBV30 with TRBJ2-7; D call uncertain. The ends were cut back, 4 bases at V and 4 bases at J, with 8 bases in the middle. From germline, CDR1 is GTSNPN and CDR2 SVGIG (reference sequence). This CDR3 has 11 amino acids. The CDR3 is CAWIRGYEQYF. CDR3 nucleotides: TGTGCCTGGATAAGAGGATACGAGCAGTACTTC.

This clone was detected a few times. The chain is built from TRBV11-2 and TRBJ2-1; 10 bases align to TRBD2. Trimming took 5 bases from V and 4 from J; bases not matched to a gene: 5. The CDR3 covers 15 residues. The germline V gene encodes CDR1 SGHAT and CDR2 FQNNGV. The CDR3 sequence is CASSLRTSGYNEQFF. CDR3 sequence (DNA): TGTGCCAGCAGCCTTAGGACTAGCGGTTACAATGAGCAGTTCTTC.

This chain joins TRBV6-1 and TRBJ1-4; 9 positions match TRBD1. Trimming took 7 bases from V and 8 from J; bases not matched to a gene: 5. Germline V CDR1 and CDR2: MNHNS, SASEGT. This CDR3 contains 13 residues. For the CDR3, the DNA is TGTGCCAGCAATCGGGACAGGGTCGAAAAACTGTTTTTT. Its translation: CASNRDRVEKLFF.

Remarks on this clone: The same CDR3 also results from other DNA sequences found in this sample. V is TRBV7-9 and J is TRBJ1-1; tentative D call: TRBD1 (5 bases). This CDR3 has 14 amino acids. Germline loops: CDR1 SEHNR, CDR2 FQNEAQ (reference sequence). V was trimmed by 2 bases and J by 0 bases, leaving 7 bases between them. The CDR3 DNA is TGTGCCAGCAGCTTACAGGGAATGAACACTGAAGCTTTCTTT. The encoded protein is CASSLQGMNTEAFF.

In its sample, this clone was seen a few times. The rearrangement joins TRBV28 to TRBJ1-5, with unresolved D. Germline lookup yields CDR1 MDHEN and CDR2 SYDVKM. Deletions cut 0 bases from V and 4 bases from J, with 7 bases between. CDR3 length: 14 amino acids. The CDR3 reads CASSLWAENQPQHF. The CDR3 nucleotides read TGTGCCAGCAGTTTATGGGCAGAAAATCAGCCCCAGCATTTT.

The chain uses TRBV14 and TRBJ1-2, with TRBD1 identical over 8 bases. CDR1 and CDR2 from the germline V gene are SGHDN and FVKESK. This CDR3 contains 15 residues. V was pared by 4 bases and J by 5 bases, with 9 bases of the junction left unmatched. CDR3 protein: CASSLSAGGGYGYTF. The CDR3 region has the DNA TGTGCCAGCAGCCTATCGGCAGGGGGCGGGTATGGCTACACCTTC.

The gene calls are TRBV19 and TRBJ1-2, with D uncertain. Trimming removed 3 bases at V and 4 bases at J, with 9 bases between. This CDR3 has 13 amino acids. The germline CDR1 and CDR2 sequences are LNHDA and SQIVND (reference sequence). CDR3 in amino acids: CASSIAGFYGYTF. CDR3 DNA sequence: TGTGCCAGTAGTATCGCGGGGTTCTATGGCTACACCTTC.

The V and J genes are TRBV30 and TRBJ1-2; D call uncertain. The V end was cut by 4 bases, the J end by 8 bases, with 14 bases between. The CDR3 length is 12 residues. Per the germline V gene, CDR1 is GTSNPN and CDR2 is SVGIG (reference sequence). This CDR3 reads CAWTVGVEGYTF. CDR3 coding DNA: TGTGCCTGGACCGTGGGCGTTGAGGGCTACACCTTC.

V gene TRBV7-9 combines with J gene TRBJ2-2; a possible D gene is TRBD2 (5 bases). The CDR3 length is 16 residues. V was pared by 5 bases and J by 1 base, with 14 bases between. The germline V gene encodes CDR1 SEHNR and CDR2 FQNEAQ (reference sequence). The DNA of the CDR3 is TGTGCCAGCAGCCCCCCTACCGGAGGGAACACCGGGGAGCTGTTTTTT. Translating it yields CASSPPTGGNTGELFF. The variable domain in full, with the rest retrieved from reference TRBV7-9 and TRBJ2-2, is DTGVSQNPRHKITKRGQNVTFRCDPISEHNRLYWYRQTLGQGPEFLTYFQNEAQLEKSRLLSDRFSAERPKGSFSTLEIQRTEQGDSAMYLCASSPPTGGNTGELFFGEGSRLTVL.

This clone has just one count. The chain is built from TRBV5-4 and TRBJ2-7; tentative D call: TRBD2 (5 bases). Trimming shortened V by 4 bases and J by 3 bases, and 8 bases separated the two germline ends. This CDR3 is 12 amino acids long. The V gene's germline CDR1 is SGHNT and CDR2 YYREEE (reference sequence). CDR3 nucleotide sequence: TGTGCCAGCAGCACGGGGAACTACGAGCAGTACTTC. Translated: CASSTGNYEQYF.

The chain has TRBV30 and TRBJ1-1, with 10 bases fitting TRBD1. Trimming at V came to 3 bases and at J to 3 bases, leaving 4 bases not matched to a gene. The CDR3 loop spans 14 amino acids. CDR1 GTSNPN and CDR2 SVGIG come from the germline V gene (reference sequence). CDR3 nucleotide sequence: TGTGCCTGGAGCTGGACAGGGGGGCACACTGAAGCTTTCTTT. It codes for CAWSWTGGHTEAFF.

The chain couples TRBV6-5 to TRBJ2-2; D unresolved. The CDR3 has 14 amino acids. Germline V lookup: CDR1 MNHEY, CDR2 SVGAGI. V was pared by 2 bases and J by 1 base, with 5 bases between. Written as DNA, the CDR3 is TGTGCCAGCAGTTACAGCGAGAACACCGGGGAGCTGTTTTTT. This codes for CASSYSENTGELFF.

DNA for the CDR3: TGTGCCAGCAGCTCCGGTTCCTACGAGCAGTACTTC. Its protein product is CASSSGSYEQYF. The chain links TRBV6-6 to TRBJ2-7; D unresolved. Germline V lookup: CDR1 MNHNY, CDR2 SVGAGI (reference sequence). Trimming stripped 6 bases from V and 1 base from J, with 7 bases between. CDR3 length: 12 residues.

Points on this clone: Germline is not matched at one junction end, which may reflect a read error. The rearrangement joins TRBV23-1 to TRBJ2-1; 9 bases match TRBD2. TRBV23-1 counts as an open reading frame of uncertain function. The CDR3 loop spans 15 amino acids. CDR3 sequence (DNA): TGCGCCAGCAGTCAATCGGAATTAGCGGGAGCATATCTGGTCTTC. Its protein product is CASSQSELAGAYLVF.

This chain connects TRBV19 to TRBJ1-4; 10 nucleotides match TRBD1. Unmatched junction bases numbered 16, after V lost 3 bases and J lost 0 bases. The CDR3 sequence is 21 residues long. Germline V lookup: CDR1 LNHDA, CDR2 SQIVND (reference sequence). The CDR3 protein is CASSIRAGGDRGTPTNEKLFF. For the CDR3, the DNA is TGTGCCAGTAGTATTCGGGCCGGGGGGGACAGGGGTACTCCAACTAATGAAAAACTGTTTTTT.

This sequence joins TRBV5-1 and TRBJ2-3; 7 bases align to TRBD1. J lost 4 bases, V lost 4 bases, and 12 bases had no gene match. CDR1 and CDR2 from the germline V gene are SGHRS and YFSETQ. The CDR3 totals 16 residues. The CDR3 region has the DNA TGCGCCAGCAGCCGAGATGACAGGGTAGGGCCAGATACGCAGTATTTT. It specifies CASSRDDRVGPDTQYF.

The chain uses TRBV4-1 and TRBJ1-4; TRBD1 matches 9 bases. The CDR3 loop spans 17 amino acids. Germline V gives CDR1 MGHRA, CDR2 YSYEKL. V gave up 1 base and J gave up 2 bases; unmatched junction bases: 5. The DNA for the CDR3 is TGCGCCAGCAGCCAAGTCACAGGGGGCTTGACTAATGAAAAACTGTTTTTT. Translation gives CASSQVTGGLTNEKLFF.

CDR3: CASSSLARLDEQFF. CDR3 sequence (DNA): TGTGCCAGCAGTTCGCTAGCACGGTTGGATGAGCAGTTCTTC. V gene TRBV28 combines with J gene TRBJ2-1, with D maybe TRBD2 (5 bases). V dropped 4 bases and J dropped 8 bases, with 15 bases sitting between them. CDR3 length: 14 amino acids. The germline CDR1 and CDR2 sequences are MDHEN and SYDVKM.

V gene TRBV19 combines with J gene TRBJ2-1, with D possibly matching TRBD2 (6 bases). CDR3 size: 14 residues. Germline CDR1 LNHDA, CDR2 SQIVND (reference sequence). Between the trimmed V and J ends, which lost 8 bases and 8 bases, there was a span of 19 bases. The CDR3 DNA reads as TGTGCCAGTGCCTCCCTGACTAGTACCTATGAGCAGTTCTTC. Translating it yields CASASLTSTYEQFF.

V is TRBV4-1 and J is TRBJ2-3, with D maybe TRBD2 (7 bases). Per germline, CDR1 MGHRA and CDR2 YSYEKL. The CDR3 contains 16 residues. Trimming pared 3 bases from V and 2 bases from J, leaving 15 bases between. CDR3 loop: CASSHGGGRYTDTQYF. The DNA of the CDR3 is TGCGCCAGCAGCCATGGGGGGGGGCGATACACAGATACGCAGTATTTT.

The chain employs TRBV29-1 and TRBJ1-1; no firm D call. V lost 5 bases and J 1 base, leaving 8 bases between the germline ends. Germline assignment: CDR1 SQVTM and CDR2 ANQGSEA. The CDR3 covers 12 residues. In nucleotides, the CDR3 is TGCAGCGTTTACTCTGGGAACACTGAAGCTTTCTTT. It encodes CSVYSGNTEAFF.

V gene TRBV28 combines with J gene TRBJ1-1; TRBD1 matches 8 bases. Trimming at V came to 4 bases and at J to 0 bases, leaving 1 base not matched to a gene. Germline CDR1 MDHEN, CDR2 SYDVKM. The CDR3 length is 14 residues. The CDR3 nucleotides are TGTGCCAGCAGTTCGACAGGGGTGAACACTGAAGCTTTCTTT. Translated, it gives CASSSTGVNTEAFF.

The rearrangement joins TRBV28 to TRBJ1-1; D possibly corresponds to TRBD1 (5 bases). The germline V gene encodes CDR1 MDHEN and CDR2 SYDVKM. The length of the CDR3 is 14 residues. V was clipped by 8 bases and J by 0 bases, with 13 bases between them. The CDR3 here is CASSEGSLNTEAFF. The CDR3 DNA is TGTGCCAGCTCGGAGGGGAGTTTGAACACTGAAGCTTTCTTT.

This chain connects TRBV14 to TRBJ1-2; D gene ambiguous. The germline CDR1 and CDR2 sequences are SGHDN and FVKESK. The CDR3 covers 12 residues. V was cut by 3 bases and J by 5 bases, with 7 bases left in between. The CDR3 nucleotides are TGTGCCAGCAGCCATGGAGGGTATGGCTACACCTTC. Translation gives CASSHGGYGYTF. Based on the CDR3 plus reference TRBV14 and TRBJ1-2, the full variable domain is EAGVTQFPSHSVIEKGQTVTLRCDPISGHDNLYWYRRVMGKEIKFLLHFVKESKQDESGMPNNRFLAERTGGTYSTLKVQPAELEDSGVYFCASSHGGYGYTFGSGTRLTVV.

As DNA, the CDR3 is TGTGCCAGCAGTTCAATATGGGGGGGACTTGTCTCCTACGAGCAGTACTTC. This codes for CASSSIWGGLVSYEQYF. The J gene is TRBJ2-7, the V gene TRBV28; 7 bases are shared with TRBD2. Trimming took 4 bases from V and 0 from J; bases not matched to a gene: 12. The CDR3 length is 17 residues. The germline gives CDR1 MDHEN, CDR2 SYDVKM.